The T cell receptor beta chain described here comes from a study of blood T cell repertoires in COVID-19. In the study overall: The United States, Italy and Spain supplied acute and convalescent COVID-19 samples. Sample material is recorded as cDNA or gDNA derived from T cells, B-cell-depleted T cells, or PBMCs.

Study processing details: Amplifying reference gene primers gave estimates of nucleated cell counts. The protocol was immunoSEQ multiplex PCR, while the TCRdb copy is restricted to in-frame clones and leaves out a portion. V, J and clone size are those of that table, while D and trimming were read from the DNA. The profile shows about 210,000 clones, more than 75% of them singletons. Germline assignment: CDR1 MNHEY and CDR2 SVGEGT. Trimming cost V 3 bases and J 6 bases, with 11 bases left between them. The CDR3 sequence is 13 residues long. The chain is built from TRBV6-2 or TRBV6-3 and TRBJ1-2; D perhaps matches TRBD1 (6 bases). The sequenced sample consisted of peripheral blood. This receptor was obtained from a human donor in a cohort sampled during active COVID-19. CDR3 nucleotides: TGTGCCAGCAGTTATACCCGGACAGATGGCTACACCTTC. Amino acids: CASSYTRTDGYTF.